The clone carrying this T cell receptor (beta chain) was observed a few times. The target antigen is unknown. This entry comes from a study of beta chain features in type 1 diabetes. Overall study findings and caveats: TCRB CDR3 length was moderately but significantly reduced in all four CD4+ subsets of Type 1 diabetes patients.

The authors reverse transcribed all of the isolated RNA, so sequencing captured expressed TCRB transcripts. Sequenced by immunoSEQ multiplex PCR; TCRdb stores in-frame clones only, minus some. The sample contains hundreds of thousands of clones, under 13% of which appear only once. Every participating donor gave one draw, a heparinised blood sample averaging about 100 mL. All sorted populations exceeded 98% purity. Sequencing used naive CD4+ T cells from blood. This receptor was taken from a man younger than 40 with type 1 diabetes.

The CDR3 loop is CASSLVRGEAFF. In nucleotides, the CDR3 is TGTGCCAGCAGCCTAGTACGCGGCGAAGCTTTCTTT. J is TRBJ1-1 and V is TRBV4-2; no firm D call. V lost 4 bases and J lost 8, with 11 bases in between. Germline V gives CDR1 LGHNA, CDR2 YNFKEQ. This CDR3 contains 12 residues.